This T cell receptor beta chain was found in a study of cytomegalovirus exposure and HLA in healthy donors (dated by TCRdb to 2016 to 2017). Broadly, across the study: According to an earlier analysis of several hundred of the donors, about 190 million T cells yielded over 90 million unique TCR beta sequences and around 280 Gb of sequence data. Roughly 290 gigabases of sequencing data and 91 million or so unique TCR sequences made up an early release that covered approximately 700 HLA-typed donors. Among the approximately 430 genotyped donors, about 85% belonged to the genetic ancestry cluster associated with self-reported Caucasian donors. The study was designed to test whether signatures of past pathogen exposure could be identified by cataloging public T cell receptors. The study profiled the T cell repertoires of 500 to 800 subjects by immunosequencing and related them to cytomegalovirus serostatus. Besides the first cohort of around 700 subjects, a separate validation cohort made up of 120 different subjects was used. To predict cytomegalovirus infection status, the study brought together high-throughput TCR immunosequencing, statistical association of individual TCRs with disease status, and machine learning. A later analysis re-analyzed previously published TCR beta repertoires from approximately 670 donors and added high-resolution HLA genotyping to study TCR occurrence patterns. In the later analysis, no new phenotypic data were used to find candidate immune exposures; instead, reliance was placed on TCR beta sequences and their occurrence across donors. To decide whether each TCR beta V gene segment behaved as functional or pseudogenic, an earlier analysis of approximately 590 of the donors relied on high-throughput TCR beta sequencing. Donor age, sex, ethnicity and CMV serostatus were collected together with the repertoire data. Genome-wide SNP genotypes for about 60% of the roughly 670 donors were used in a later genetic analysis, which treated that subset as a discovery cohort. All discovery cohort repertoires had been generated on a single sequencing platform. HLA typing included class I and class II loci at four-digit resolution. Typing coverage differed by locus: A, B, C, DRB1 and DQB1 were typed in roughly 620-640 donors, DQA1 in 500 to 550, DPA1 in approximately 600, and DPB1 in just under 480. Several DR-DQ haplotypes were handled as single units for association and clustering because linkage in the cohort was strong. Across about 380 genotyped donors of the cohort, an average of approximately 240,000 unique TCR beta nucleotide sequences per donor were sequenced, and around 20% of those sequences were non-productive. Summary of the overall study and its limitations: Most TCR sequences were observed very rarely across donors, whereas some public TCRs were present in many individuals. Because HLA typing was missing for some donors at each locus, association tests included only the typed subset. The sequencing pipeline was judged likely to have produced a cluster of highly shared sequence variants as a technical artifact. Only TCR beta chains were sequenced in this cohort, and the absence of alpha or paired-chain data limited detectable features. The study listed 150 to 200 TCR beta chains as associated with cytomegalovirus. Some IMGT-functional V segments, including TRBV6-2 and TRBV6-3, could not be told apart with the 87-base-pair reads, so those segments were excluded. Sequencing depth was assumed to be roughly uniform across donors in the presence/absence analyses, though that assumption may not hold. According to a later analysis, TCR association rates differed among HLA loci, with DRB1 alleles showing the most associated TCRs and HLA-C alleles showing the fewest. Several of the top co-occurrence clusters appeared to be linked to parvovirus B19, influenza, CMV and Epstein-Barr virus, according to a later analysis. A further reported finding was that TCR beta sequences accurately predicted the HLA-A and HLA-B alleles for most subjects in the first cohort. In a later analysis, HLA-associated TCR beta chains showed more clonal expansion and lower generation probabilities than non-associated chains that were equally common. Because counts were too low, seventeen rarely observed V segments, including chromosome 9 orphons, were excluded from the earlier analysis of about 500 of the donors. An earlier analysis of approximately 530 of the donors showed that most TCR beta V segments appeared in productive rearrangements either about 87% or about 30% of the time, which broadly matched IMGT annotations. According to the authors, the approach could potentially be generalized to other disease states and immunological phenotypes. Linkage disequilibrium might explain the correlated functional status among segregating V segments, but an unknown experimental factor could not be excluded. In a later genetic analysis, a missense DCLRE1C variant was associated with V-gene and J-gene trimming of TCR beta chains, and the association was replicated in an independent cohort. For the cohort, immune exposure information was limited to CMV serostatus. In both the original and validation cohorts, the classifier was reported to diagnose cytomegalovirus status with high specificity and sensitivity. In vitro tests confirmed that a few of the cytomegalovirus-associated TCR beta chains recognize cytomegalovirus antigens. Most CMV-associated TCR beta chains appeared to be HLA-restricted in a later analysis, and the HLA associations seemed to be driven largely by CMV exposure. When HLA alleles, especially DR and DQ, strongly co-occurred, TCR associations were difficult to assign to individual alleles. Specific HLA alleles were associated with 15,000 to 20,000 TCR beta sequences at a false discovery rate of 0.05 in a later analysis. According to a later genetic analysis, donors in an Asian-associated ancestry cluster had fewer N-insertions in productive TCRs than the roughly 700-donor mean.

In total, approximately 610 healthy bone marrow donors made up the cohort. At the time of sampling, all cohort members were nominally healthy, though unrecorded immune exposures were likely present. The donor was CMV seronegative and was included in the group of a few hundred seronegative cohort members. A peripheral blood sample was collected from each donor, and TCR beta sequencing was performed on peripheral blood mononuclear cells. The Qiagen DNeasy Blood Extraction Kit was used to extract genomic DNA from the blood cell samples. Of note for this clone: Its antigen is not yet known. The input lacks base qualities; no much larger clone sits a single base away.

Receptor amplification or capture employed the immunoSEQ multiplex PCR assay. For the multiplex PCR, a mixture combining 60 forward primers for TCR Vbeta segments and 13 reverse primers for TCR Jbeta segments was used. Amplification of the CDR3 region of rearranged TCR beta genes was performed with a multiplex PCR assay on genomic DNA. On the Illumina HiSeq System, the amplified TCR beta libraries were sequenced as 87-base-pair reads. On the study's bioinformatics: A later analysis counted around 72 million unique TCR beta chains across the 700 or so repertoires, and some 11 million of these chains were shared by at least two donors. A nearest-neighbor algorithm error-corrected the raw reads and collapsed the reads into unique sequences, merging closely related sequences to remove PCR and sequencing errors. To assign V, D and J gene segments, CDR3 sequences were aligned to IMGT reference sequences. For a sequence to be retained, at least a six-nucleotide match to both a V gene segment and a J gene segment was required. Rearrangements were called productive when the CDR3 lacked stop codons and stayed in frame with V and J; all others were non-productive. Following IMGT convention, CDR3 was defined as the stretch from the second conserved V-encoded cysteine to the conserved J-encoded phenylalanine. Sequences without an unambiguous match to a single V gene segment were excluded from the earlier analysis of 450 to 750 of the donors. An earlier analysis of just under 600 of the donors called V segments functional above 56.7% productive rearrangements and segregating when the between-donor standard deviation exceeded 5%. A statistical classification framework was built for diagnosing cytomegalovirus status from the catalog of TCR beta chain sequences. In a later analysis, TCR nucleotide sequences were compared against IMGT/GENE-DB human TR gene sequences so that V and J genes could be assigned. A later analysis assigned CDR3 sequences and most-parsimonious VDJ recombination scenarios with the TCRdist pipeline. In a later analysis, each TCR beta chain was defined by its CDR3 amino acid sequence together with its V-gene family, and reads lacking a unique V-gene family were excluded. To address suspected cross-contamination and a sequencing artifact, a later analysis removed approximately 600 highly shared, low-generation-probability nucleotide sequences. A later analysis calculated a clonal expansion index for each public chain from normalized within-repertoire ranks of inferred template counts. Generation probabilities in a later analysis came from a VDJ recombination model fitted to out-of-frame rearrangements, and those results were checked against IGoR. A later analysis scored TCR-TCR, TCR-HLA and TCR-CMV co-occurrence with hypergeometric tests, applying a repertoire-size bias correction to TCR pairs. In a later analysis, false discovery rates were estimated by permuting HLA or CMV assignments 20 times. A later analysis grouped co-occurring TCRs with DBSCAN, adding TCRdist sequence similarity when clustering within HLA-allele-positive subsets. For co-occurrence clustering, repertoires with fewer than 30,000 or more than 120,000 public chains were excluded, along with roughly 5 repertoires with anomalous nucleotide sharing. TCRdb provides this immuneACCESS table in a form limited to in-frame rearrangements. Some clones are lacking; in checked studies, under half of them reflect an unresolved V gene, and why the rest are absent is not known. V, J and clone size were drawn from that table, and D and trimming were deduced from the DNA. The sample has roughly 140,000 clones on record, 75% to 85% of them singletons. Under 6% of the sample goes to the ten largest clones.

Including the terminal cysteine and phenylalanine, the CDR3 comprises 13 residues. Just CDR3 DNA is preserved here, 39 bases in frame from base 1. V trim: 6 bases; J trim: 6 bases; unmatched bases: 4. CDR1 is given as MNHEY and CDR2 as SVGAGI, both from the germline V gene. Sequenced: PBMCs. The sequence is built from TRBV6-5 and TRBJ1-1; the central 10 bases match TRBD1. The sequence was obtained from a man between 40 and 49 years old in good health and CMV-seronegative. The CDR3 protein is CASRKGTGAEAFF. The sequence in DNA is TGTGCCAGCAGAAAAGGGACAGGGGCTGAAGCTTTCTTT.